One sample yielded the 20 T cell receptor beta chains listed below, sequenced in a study of OX40 agonist ivuxolimab in advanced cancers. Sequenced by immunoSEQ multiplex PCR; TCRdb stores in-frame clones only, minus some. This sample has over 30,000 clones, with around 89% found just once. The specimen comprised CD4+ or CD8+ T cells sorted from blood, sampled in a trial of the OX40 agonist ivuxolimab. The receptors originated from an adult with an advanced solid tumor such as melanoma, head and neck, liver or kidney cancer.

This sequence joins TRBV5-4 and TRBJ2-5; possible D gene TRBD2, 5 bases. This CDR3 contains 13 residues. Per germline, CDR1 SGHNT and CDR2 YYREEE (reference sequence). V shed 2 bases and J shed 5 bases, with 10 bases lying between them. The CDR3 protein is CASSFAREETQYF. The CDR3 DNA follows: TGTGCCAGCAGCTTCGCGAGGGAGGAGACCCAGTACTTC.

V and J are TRBV10-3 and TRBJ1-4; 7 positions agree with TRBD1. J was trimmed by 4 bases and V by 10 bases; bases with no gene match: 9. The length of the CDR3 is 14 residues. Germline V gives CDR1 ENHRY, CDR2 SYGVKD. As DNA, the CDR3 is TGTGCCACCCAACCGGGACAGAGTAATGAAAAACTGTTTTTT. Protein sequence: CATQPGQSNEKLFF.

V is TRBV5-4 and J is TRBJ1-1, with D unclear. With 0 bases removed from V and 4 bases from J, the gap between germline ends came to 7 bases. This CDR3 is 13 amino acids long. CDR1 and CDR2 from the germline V gene are SGHNT and YYREEE (reference sequence). In DNA, the CDR3 is TGTGCCAGCAGCTTGGACTCCTCCACTGAAGCTTTCTTT. This translates into CASSLDSSTEAFF. Variable domain in full (rest from reference TRBV5-4 and TRBJ1-1): ETGVTQSPTHLIKTRGQQVTLRCSSQSGHNTVSWYQQALGQGPQFIFQYYREEENGRGNFPPRFSGLQFPNYSSELNVNALELDDSALYLCASSLDSSTEAFFGQGTRLTVV.

V gene TRBV19 combines with J gene TRBJ1-1; D remains unclear. The CDR3 is 14 amino acids. In germline, CDR1 is LNHDA, CDR2 SQIVND (reference sequence). V lost 4 bases and J lost 2, with 11 bases in between. The CDR3: CASSTTSRNTEAFF. CDR3 nucleotide sequence: TGTGCCAGTAGTACAACTAGCAGAAACACTGAAGCTTTCTTT.

The chain is built from TRBV2 and TRBJ1-2; D not certain. Germline lookup yields CDR1 SNHLY and CDR2 FYNNEI. The V end was cut by 6 bases, the J end by 2 bases, with 13 bases between. This CDR3 comprises 14 residues. The CDR3 region is CASRPTTWNYGYTF. The CDR3 DNA reads as TGTGCCAGCAGACCCACGACCTGGAACTATGGCTACACCTTC.

V usage is TRBV19 and J usage is TRBJ1-3; a possible D gene is TRBD1 (5 bases). Deletions cut 6 bases from V and 3 bases from J, with 12 bases between. This CDR3 is 14 amino acids long. CDR1 and CDR2 (germline): LNHDA, SQIVND (reference sequence). The CDR3 spells CASSPGTYGNTIYF. DNA of the CDR3: TGTGCCAGTAGCCCAGGGACTTATGGAAACACCATATATTTT.

The chain has TRBV9 and TRBJ1-4, with 8 bases lining up with TRBD1. The CDR3 spans 16 residues. Germline CDR1 and CDR2: SGDLS and YYNGEE. With V trimmed by 4 bases and J by 3 bases, 8 bases remained unmatched. The CDR3 nucleotides are TGTGCCAGCAGCCGGGGGAACAGGGGGGCTAATGAAAAACTGTTTTTT. Its protein product is CASSRGNRGANEKLFF.

The rearrangement links TRBV5-6 to TRBJ2-7; the D gene is possibly TRBD1 (6 bases). Trimming pared 1 base from V and 2 bases from J, leaving 7 bases between. Germline assignment: CDR1 SGHDT and CDR2 YYEEEE. The CDR3 is 13 amino acids. CDR3 DNA sequence: TGTGCCAGCAGCTTGTGGGGGCCCTACGAGCAGTACTTC. This translates into CASSLWGPYEQYF. The full variable domain, completed using reference TRBV5-6 and TRBJ2-7, is DAGVTQSPTHLIKTRGQQVTLRCSPKSGHDTVSWYQQALGQGPQFIFQYYEEEERQRGNFPDRFSGHQFPNYSSELNVNALLLGDSALYLCASSLWGPYEQYFGPGTRLTVT.

The chain recombines TRBV18 with TRBJ2-6; TRBD1 matches at 7 bases. Trimming removed 5 bases from V and 0 bases from J; junction bases left unmatched: 10. The CDR3 covers 18 residues. Germline V gene lookup returns CDR1 KGHSH and CDR2 LQKENI. CDR3 region: CASSTGTVSFSGANVLTF. In DNA, the CDR3 is TGTGCCAGCTCAACCGGGACAGTTTCATTCTCTGGGGCCAACGTCCTGACTTTC.

This CDR3 reads CASSLRFGRTSYEQYF. DNA of the CDR3: TGCGCCAGCTCCCTGAGGTTTGGCAGGACCTCCTACGAGCAGTACTTC. The chain joins TRBV5-1 to TRBJ2-7; no clear D. Trimming pared 7 bases from V and 0 bases from J, leaving 20 bases between. The V gene's germline CDR1 is SGHRS and CDR2 YFSETQ. The CDR3 is 16 amino acids.

The V call is TRBV19, the J call TRBJ2-7; 9 bases agree with TRBD1. CDR3 size: 17 residues. Germline V gene sequence: CDR1 LNHDA, CDR2 SQIVND (reference sequence). The V gene end was trimmed by 3 bases and the J gene end by 5 bases; junction bases not matched to a gene: 14. CDR3 in DNA: TGTGCCAGTAGTATCTCCGGACGGGGACAGGGATCACACGAGCAGTACTTC. Protein product: CASSISGRGQGSHEQYF.

The chain joins TRBV9 to TRBJ2-7, with D perhaps being TRBD1 or TRBD2 (5 bases each). Trimming left V 3 bases short and J 2 bases short, with 12 bases between. This CDR3 contains 14 residues. Per germline, CDR1 SGDLS and CDR2 YYNGEE. The CDR3 region is CASSERDGPYEQYF. The CDR3 DNA sequence: TGTGCCAGCAGCGAGAGGGACGGCCCCTACGAGCAGTACTTC.

This rearrangement joins TRBV19 to TRBJ1-2, with D tentatively TRBD1 (5 bases). The CDR3 extends over 14 amino acids. The germline gives CDR1 LNHDA, CDR2 SQIVND (reference sequence). V was cut by 6 bases and J by 4 bases, with 15 bases left in between. CDR3 region: CASSLKGRIYGYTF. For the CDR3, the DNA is TGTGCCAGTAGCCTCAAGGGACGGATCTATGGCTACACCTTC.

J is TRBJ2-1 and V is TRBV19; 13 bases fit TRBD2. Germline assignment: CDR1 LNHDA and CDR2 SQIVND (reference sequence). V dropped 6 bases and J dropped 6; count of bases not matched to a gene: 8. The CDR3 has 16 residues. CDR3 coding DNA: TGTGCCAGTAGGGGACTAGCGGGAACCGTCCCCAATGAGCAGTTCTTC. Translation gives CASRGLAGTVPNEQFF.

The chain employs TRBV7-8 and TRBJ1-1; TRBD1 agrees at 9 bases. The germline gives CDR1 SGHVS, CDR2 FQNEAQ. This CDR3 spans 15 amino acids. The ends lost 4 bases at V and 1 base at J; junction bases unmatched: 4. The CDR3 DNA sequence: TGTGCCAGCAGCTCTTACAGGGGGCAGAACACTGAAGCTTTCTTT. Amino acids: CASSSYRGQNTEAFF.

The V and J genes are TRBV6-5 and TRBJ1-5, with D unresolved. CDR3 size: 14 residues. Per the germline V gene, CDR1 is MNHEY and CDR2 is SVGAGI. V was shortened by 0 bases and J by 2 bases, with 5 bases between the two germline ends. The CDR3 protein is CASSYSGGNQPQHF. CDR3 nucleotides: TGTGCCAGCAGTTACTCTGGCGGCAATCAGCCCCAGCATTTT.

The rearrangement joins TRBV10-1 to TRBJ1-2; 9 nucleotides line up with TRBD1. V lost 8 bases to trimming and J lost 2 bases; unmatched junction nucleotides: 21. The germline V gene has CDR1 WNHNN and CDR2 SYGVQD (reference sequence). The CDR3 is made up of 19 amino acids. CDR3 sequence reads: CASPTKTTWTGAKNYGYTF. The CDR3 coding sequence is TGCGCCAGCCCCACGAAGACCACCTGGACAGGGGCCAAAAACTATGGCTACACCTTC.

The chain combines TRBV18 with TRBJ2-1; 12 bases are shared with TRBD2. J gave up 5 bases and V 3 bases, and 2 bases lay outside the gene matches. Germline V CDR1 and CDR2: KGHSH, LQKENI. The CDR3 contains 15 residues. The CDR3 protein is CASSPRLAGDNEQFF. DNA for the CDR3: TGTGCCAGCTCACCGCGACTAGCGGGAGACAATGAGCAGTTCTTC.

The sample holds one count of this clone. The chain has TRBV18 and TRBJ2-1; D remains ambiguous. Trimming pared 3 bases from V and 0 bases from J, leaving 9 bases between. The CDR3 spans 15 residues. Germline values: CDR1 KGHSH, CDR2 LQKENI. The CDR3 spells CASSPLPGSYNEQFF. CDR3 nucleotides: TGTGCCAGCTCACCCCTTCCCGGCTCCTACAATGAGCAGTTCTTC.

The chain recombines TRBV21-1 with TRBJ2-5; TRBD2 is taken as the D call from the table, unchecked against the DNA. TRBV21-1 is recorded as a pseudogene. The CDR3 is 22 amino acids. The DNA of the CDR3 is TGTGCCAGCAGCAAAGAATTAAAGGGACTAGCGGTAAAAAAACTCCGGGGAGAGACCCAGTACTTC. Translation gives CASSKELKGLAVKKLRGETQYF.